The 24 T cell receptor beta chains in this list originate from one sample, sequenced in a study of T cell repertoires in cytomegalovirus infection. One entry per CDR3 protein, called by TCRdb with MiXCR from the reads. Among around 450,000 distinct CDR3 sequences listed, 25% to 40% were seen once. Sequenced input: PBMCs. These receptors came from a human donor in good health (CMV status not recorded). Some clones in this sample may be carry-over from other donors' samples.

This clonotype has just a few counts. The chain couples TRBV5-4 to TRBJ2-3; 9 bases line up with TRBD2. CDR1 and CDR2 (germline): SGHNT, YYREEE (reference sequence). With 0 bases clipped from V and 7 bases from J, the junction kept 3 bases outside the gene matches. This CDR3 comprises 14 residues. CDR3 nucleotides: TGTGCCAGCAGCTTGGAGACTAGCGGAAATACGCAGTATTTT. Its translation: CASSLETSGNTQYF. The complete variable domain, with remaining parts taken from reference TRBV5-4 and TRBJ2-3, reads ETGVTQSPTHLIKTRGQQVTLRCSSQSGHNTVSWYQQALGQGPQFIFQYYREEENGRGNFPPRFSGLQFPNYSSELNVNALELDDSALYLCASSLETSGNTQYFGPGTRLTVL.

A few counts support this clonotype. The chain links TRBV28 to TRBJ2-2, with D tentatively TRBD1 or TRBD2 (5 bases each). Trimming cost V 6 bases and J 4 bases, with 15 bases left between them. Germline V gene data show CDR1 as MDHEN and CDR2 as SYDVKM. CDR3 length equals 15 residues. CDR3 sequence reads: CASSLSRGLTGELFF. The CDR3 bases are TGTGCCAGCAGCCTCTCCCGGGGCCTCACCGGGGAGCTGTTTTTT.

This clonotype was detected only a few times. The chain couples TRBV19 to TRBJ2-2, with 9 bases identical to TRBD1. Trimming cost V 10 bases and J 7 bases; bases outside gene matches: 19. The CDR3 runs 17 residues. Germline-derived CDR1 and CDR2 are LNHDA and SQIVND (reference sequence). The CDR3 protein is CATRGQGDPKMVGELFF. CDR3 bases: TGTGCCACCCGGGGACAGGGAGACCCGAAGATGGTCGGGGAGCTGTTTTTT.

The chain carries TRBV20-1 and TRBJ2-5, with 7 bases identical to TRBD1. The CDR3 runs to 15 residues. Germline assignment: CDR1 DFQATT and CDR2 SNEGSKA (reference sequence). With 0 bases clipped from V and 5 bases from J, the junction kept 9 bases outside the gene matches. In DNA form, the CDR3 reads TGCAGTGCTAGAGAAGGGGGCGTAGGGGCTGAGACCCAGTACTTC. Translating gives CSAREGGVGAETQYF.

V usage is TRBV29-1 and J usage is TRBJ2-7; 8 positions match TRBD1. From germline, CDR1 is SQVTM and CDR2 ANQGSEA. V shed 3 bases and J 2 bases; nucleotides not matched to a gene: 3. The CDR3 length is 13 residues. For the CDR3, the DNA is TGCAGCGTTGAGACAGGGGCCACCTACGAGCAGTACTTC. Protein product: CSVETGATYEQYF.

This clonotype was found many times. One junction end disagrees with the germline gene, perhaps due to a read error. The chain has TRBV7-7 and TRBJ2-5; no firm D call. This CDR3 comprises 14 residues. Germline V gene lookup returns CDR1 SSHAT and CDR2 FNYEAQ (reference sequence). For the CDR3, the DNA is TGTGCTAGCAGCTCTTTAAGTGGGGTAGAGACCCAGTACTTC. The encoded protein is CASSSLSGVETQYF.

With regard to this clonotype: One junction end does not reproduce the germline sequence, and a read error may be involved. The chain couples TRBV4-1 to TRBJ1-4; possibly TRBD1 for D (5 bases). The CDR3 extends over 18 amino acids. Germline assignment: CDR1 MGHRA and CDR2 YSYEKL. This CDR3 is CASSQGSGLTATNEQLCF. In nucleotides, the CDR3 is TGCGCCAGCAGCCAAGGATCAGGGCTGACTGCAACTAATGAACAACTGTGTTTT.

Points on this clonotype: Here the CDR3 omits its conserved ending phenylalanine or tryptophan, so a read error is the likely source. The V and J genes are TRBV7-9 and TRBJ2-3, with D perhaps TRBD1 (6 bases). The germline gives CDR1 SEHNR, CDR2 FQNEAQ (reference sequence). The CDR3 contains 15 residues. V lost 2 bases to trimming and J lost 2 bases, with 11 bases between them. The DNA for the CDR3 is TGTGCCAGCAGCTTAAAGACAGGATTCACAGATACGCAGTATTTG. This gives the protein CASSLKTGFTDTQYL.

This sequence joins TRBV6-5 and TRBJ2-4; D is perhaps TRBD1 (5 bases). The CDR3 loop spans 16 amino acids. Trimming stripped 2 bases from V and 9 bases from J, with 20 bases between. Germline V gene sequence: CDR1 MNHEY, CDR2 SVGAGI. Here the CDR3 reads CASSYPLTVCFCIQYF. CDR3 DNA: TGTGCCAGCAGTTACCCCCTGACAGTCTGTTTCTGCATTCAGTACTTC.

The CDR3 here is CAISPGDGGPTSYEQYF. The DNA for the CDR3 is TGTGCCATCAGTCCCGGGGACGGGGGCCCTACTTCCTACGAGCAGTACTTC. The rearrangement joins TRBV10-3 to TRBJ2-7; TRBD1 or TRBD2 may be the D gene (6 bases each). V lost 5 bases and J lost 1, with 21 bases in between. The CDR3 loop spans 17 amino acids. Germline-derived CDR1 and CDR2 are ENHRY and SYGVKD.

This clonotype has ten or more counts. The chain is built from TRBV7-8 and TRBJ1-1; 7 nucleotides align to TRBD1. The germline V gene has CDR1 SGHVS and CDR2 FQNEAQ. Germline trimming cut 5 bases from V and 4 bases from J; bases unmatched to any gene: 7. The CDR3 contains 14 residues. The CDR3 bases are TGTGCCAGCAGCCCGGAGACAGGGATCACTGAAGCTTTCTTT. This codes for CASSPETGITEAFF. Full variable domain (remainder filled in from reference TRBV7-8 and TRBJ1-1): GAGVSQSPRYKVAKRGQDVALRCDPISGHVSLFWYQQALGQGPEFLTYFQNEAQLDKSGLPSDRFFAERPEGSVSTLKIQRTQQEDSAVYLCASSPETGITEAFFGQGTRLTVV.

Written as DNA, the CDR3 is TGTGCCAGCAGCCCCGCAGTCCGGGGCACTGAAGCTTTCTTT. Translating it yields CASSPAVRGTEAFF. The rearrangement uses TRBV11-2 and TRBJ1-1; D gene ambiguous. This CDR3 comprises 14 residues. Germline V gene sequence: CDR1 SGHAT, CDR2 FQNNGV. V gave up 5 bases and J gave up 4 bases, with 14 bases separating them.

The rearrangement joins TRBV12-3 or TRBV12-4 to TRBJ2-7, with 10 bases lining up with TRBD1. This CDR3 contains 15 residues. With 6 bases clipped from V and 2 bases from J, the junction kept 7 bases outside the gene matches. CDR3 in DNA: TGTGCCAGCAGCAGCGGACAGGGGGGAACCTACGAGCAGTACTTC. This gives the protein CASSSGQGGTYEQYF.

This clonotype was recorded a few times. The chain has TRBV19 and TRBJ2-3; 9 nucleotides agree with TRBD2. Germline CDR1 reads LNHDA; CDR2 reads SQIVND (reference sequence). The length of the CDR3 is 18 residues. V dropped 3 bases and J dropped 1; count of bases not matched to a gene: 11. CDR3 sequence: CASSILLTSGSGTDTQYF. CDR3 nucleotides: TGTGCCAGTAGTATCCTTCTAACTAGCGGGTCCGGCACAGATACGCAGTATTTT.

As to this clonotype: Likely a read error: the CDR3 ends without its conserved phenylalanine or tryptophan. This chain links TRBV7-2 with TRBJ2-7; possible D gene TRBD1, 6 bases. Germline V gene lookup returns CDR1 SGHTA and CDR2 FQGNSA. CDR3 length equals 13 residues. V dropped 5 bases and J dropped 4 bases, with 12 bases sitting between them. The CDR3 region is CASSPGQIYEQYL. CDR3 coding DNA: TGTGCCAGCAGCCCAGGACAGATTTACGAGCAGTACTTA.

This clonotype showed up just a few times. V usage is TRBV7-9 and J usage is TRBJ1-4, with D uncertain. Germline V CDR1 and CDR2: SEHNR, FQNEAQ (reference sequence). This CDR3 has 18 amino acids. Trimming removed 1 base from V and 0 bases from J, with 15 bases in between. CDR3 sequence: CASSLELWQDPTNEKLFF. The DNA of the CDR3 is TGTGCCAGCAGCTTAGAATTGTGGCAGGATCCAACTAATGAAAAACTGTTTTTT.

This rearrangement joins TRBV6-2 or TRBV6-3 to TRBJ2-5; the D gene is possibly TRBD1 (7 bases). V gave up 7 bases and J gave up 5 bases, with 11 bases separating them. The CDR3 totals 12 residues. Germline assignment: CDR1 MNHEY and CDR2 SVGEGT. The chain's CDR3 is CASTGGWETQYF. The CDR3, as DNA: TGTGCCAGCACAGGGGGGTGGGAGACCCAGTACTTC.

The chain has TRBV19 and TRBJ1-5, with D perhaps TRBD1 (6 bases). The CDR3 is made up of 14 amino acids. Trimming took 5 bases from V and 15 from J, leaving 23 bases between them. CDR1 is LNHDA and CDR2 is SQIVND in the germline V gene (reference sequence). The CDR3 reads CASSWRGGDQPTHF. CDR3 sequence (DNA): TGTGCCAGTAGTTGGAGGGGGGGCGATCAGCCCACGCATTTT.

This chain links TRBV19 with TRBJ1-3; the D gene is possibly TRBD1 (6 bases). From germline, CDR1 is LNHDA and CDR2 SQIVND (reference sequence). This CDR3 has 16 residues. V was pared by 5 bases and J by 0 bases, with 14 bases between. In nucleotides, the CDR3 is TGTGCCAGTAGTCCAAGGACAGTCGCCTCTGGAAACACCATATATTTT. This translates into CASSPRTVASGNTIYF.

The sample holds a few counts of this clonotype. The chain links TRBV27 to TRBJ2-5; 9 nucleotides align to TRBD2. CDR3 size: 14 residues. The V and J ends lost 4 bases and 5 bases, in that order; junction bases with no gene match: 5. Germline V gene data show CDR1 as MNHEY and CDR2 as SMNVEV (reference sequence). Here the CDR3 DNA reads TGTGCCAGCAGTTGGGTAGCGGGGGATGAGACCCAGTACTTC. Encoded protein: CASSWVAGDETQYF.

The CDR3 loop reads CSVARSGEQETQYF. As DNA, the CDR3 is TGCAGCGTTGCCCGTAGCGGGGAACAAGAGACCCAGTACTTC. The rearrangement joins TRBV29-1 to TRBJ2-5, with 8 bases aligning to TRBD2. V gave up 4 bases and J gave up 2 bases; unmatched junction bases: 6. CDR1 is SQVTM and CDR2 is ANQGSEA in the germline V gene. The CDR3 has 14 amino acids.

This clonotype was seen a few times. The rearrangement links TRBV7-6 to TRBJ2-4; possibly TRBD2 for D (6 bases). CDR1 and CDR2 (germline): SGHVS, FNYEAQ. This CDR3 has 14 residues. Trimming shortened V by 1 base and J by 3 bases, and 7 bases separated the two germline ends. The CDR3 DNA sequence: TGTGCCAGCAGCTTAGACGGGGGCAAAAACATTCAGTACTTC. Residues: CASSLDGGKNIQYF.

This clonotype was detected many times. The V gene is TRBV7-2, the J gene TRBJ2-2; 12 nucleotides match TRBD2. CDR1 and CDR2 from the germline V gene are SGHTA and FQGNSA. With 5 bases clipped from V and 7 bases from J, the junction kept 11 bases outside the gene matches. The CDR3 length is 17 residues. CDR3 coding DNA: TGTGCCAGCAGCGGCCGCCTAGCGGGGGGGCCTGGCGGGGAGCTGTTTTTT. As protein: CASSGRLAGGPGGELFF.

This chain connects TRBV2 to TRBJ1-2; tentatively, D is TRBD1 (5 bases). This CDR3 contains 14 residues. V was shortened by 8 bases and J by 0 bases, with 13 bases between the two germline ends. Per germline, CDR1 SNHLY and CDR2 FYNNEI. For the CDR3, the DNA is TGTGCCAGCGTTGACCCAGGGTCTAACTATGGCTACACCTTC. It specifies CASVDPGSNYGYTF.